These 18 T cell receptor beta chains were all obtained from the same sample, sequenced in a study of blood T cell repertoires in COVID-19. Here immunoSEQ multiplex PCR was the method, and the copy in TCRdb shows in-frame clones only, minus some. Of some 350,000 clones listed, over 70% are singletons. Sequencing input: peripheral blood. All receptors come from a woman in her forties or fifties with COVID-19, enrolled during active disease.

This clone was seen a single time. The chain couples TRBV27 to TRBJ1-6, with TRBD1 matching over 7 bases. This CDR3 spans 13 amino acids. Germline lookup yields CDR1 MNHEY and CDR2 SMNVEV (reference sequence). V was pared by 5 bases and J by 9 bases, with 4 bases of the junction left unmatched. CDR3: CASSIGGVSPLHF. The CDR3 region has the DNA TGTGCCAGCAGTATAGGGGGCGTTTCACCCCTCCACTTT.

A remark on this clone: The identical CDR3 is also encoded by other nucleotide sequences in the sample. V is TRBV6-5 and J is TRBJ2-2; 9 bases agree with TRBD1. The CDR3 loop spans 14 amino acids. Germline V gene data show CDR1 as MNHEY and CDR2 as SVGAGI. Trimming took 8 bases from V and 1 from J; bases not matched to a gene: 2. The CDR3: CASLDRGNTGELFF. The CDR3 DNA is TGTGCCAGCCTGGACAGGGGGAACACCGGGGAGCTGTTTTTT.

In DNA form, the CDR3 reads TGTGCCAGCAGCCTCCCGACAGCCTACAATGAGCAGTTCTTC. It specifies CASSLPTAYNEQFF. This chain uses TRBV11-2 with TRBJ2-1; weak D call: TRBD1 (5 bases). This CDR3 contains 14 residues. Germline V gene lookup returns CDR1 SGHAT and CDR2 FQNNGV. V lost 5 bases and J 2 bases, leaving 10 bases between the germline ends.

The chain couples TRBV12-3 or TRBV12-4 to TRBJ1-1, with a weak D call TRBD1 (6 bases). The CDR3 sequence is 13 residues long. Trimming shortened V by 3 bases and J by 7 bases, and 12 bases separated the two germline ends. DNA of the CDR3: TGTGCCAGCAGTTTGACAGGTCGAGTTGAAGCTTTCTTT. Translated: CASSLTGRVEAFF.

The J gene is TRBJ2-7, the V gene TRBV13; 9 nucleotides agree with TRBD1. J lost 3 bases, V lost 7 bases, and 7 bases had no gene match. Germline V gene sequence: CDR1 PRHDT, CDR2 FYEKMQ (reference sequence). This CDR3 contains 14 residues. The CDR3 sequence: CASTWTGANYEQYF. The CDR3 DNA follows: TGTGCCAGCACCTGGACAGGGGCCAACTACGAGCAGTACTTC.

The chain joins TRBV5-1 to TRBJ2-2, with D possibly matching TRBD2 (6 bases). This CDR3 contains 14 residues. Germline-derived CDR1 and CDR2 are SGHRS and YFSETQ. V lost 3 bases and J 1 base, leaving 7 bases between the germline ends. CDR3: CASSWGGNTGELFF. The CDR3 DNA reads as TGCGCCAGCAGCTGGGGAGGGAACACCGGGGAGCTGTTTTTT.

V usage is TRBV5-1 and J usage is TRBJ1-4, with D possibly TRBD1 on 5 matching bases. V dropped 1 base and J dropped 9 bases, with 10 bases sitting between them. The germline V gene has CDR1 SGHRS and CDR2 YFSETQ. The CDR3 has 13 residues. Written as DNA, the CDR3 is TGCGCCAGCAGCTTGTTGGACACGCAAAAACTGTTTTTT. Protein sequence: CASSLLDTQKLFF.

This sequence joins TRBV27 and TRBJ1-1; maybe TRBD1 (5 bases). The CDR3 runs to 15 residues. V was shortened by 5 bases and J by 1 base, with 14 bases between the two germline ends. Germline V gene lookup returns CDR1 MNHEY and CDR2 SMNVEV (reference sequence). The CDR3 coding sequence is TGTGCCAGCAGTCCCTGGGGGGGGAGGAACACTGAAGCTTTCTTT. The encoded protein is CASSPWGGRNTEAFF.

The chain carries TRBV5-1 and TRBJ2-5; 9 bases map to TRBD1. The CDR3 is 14 amino acids. Trimming removed 5 bases from V and 2 bases from J; junction bases left unmatched: 4. The germline gives CDR1 SGHRS, CDR2 YFSETQ. Here the CDR3 DNA reads TGCGCCAGCAGTTTCGGACAGGGGCAAGAGACCCAGTACTTC. It is translated as CASSFGQGQETQYF.

The V call is TRBV7-8, the J call TRBJ2-7; 8 bases match TRBD2. Germline lookup yields CDR1 SGHVS and CDR2 FQNEAQ. The CDR3 loop spans 14 amino acids. The junction had 7 bases not matched to a gene; V was cut back by 7 bases and J by 2 bases. DNA of the CDR3: TGTGCCAGCACCCGGGGGGGAGGTACCTACGAGCAGTACTTC. As protein: CASTRGGGTYEQYF.

A remark on this clone: Other nucleotide sequences from this sample produce the same CDR3. The chain recombines TRBV19 with TRBJ2-7, with 11 nucleotides matching TRBD2. CDR3 length: 14 amino acids. Per the germline V gene, CDR1 is LNHDA and CDR2 is SQIVND (reference sequence). Losses at the gene ends were 3 bases for V and 3 bases for J; bases not matched to a gene: 1. DNA for the CDR3: TGTGCCAGTAGTATCGGGACTAGCGGCTACGAGCAGTACTTC. This sequence encodes CASSIGTSGYEQYF.

V and J are TRBV30 and TRBJ2-7, with 7 bases that match TRBD2. The CDR3 length is 13 residues. Trimming cost V 4 bases and J 4 bases; bases outside gene matches: 7. Germline values: CDR1 GTSNPN, CDR2 SVGIG (reference sequence). The CDR3 DNA sequence: TGTGCCTGGAATATGGGGGGGACTTACGAGCAGTACTTC. Its protein product is CAWNMGGTYEQYF.

The chain employs TRBV27 and TRBJ1-2; 8 positions agree with TRBD1. The germline gives CDR1 MNHEY, CDR2 SMNVEV (reference sequence). This CDR3 region has 14 residues. The J segment lost 4 bases and the V segment lost 6 bases, leaving 7 bases of the junction unmatched. CDR3 in amino acids: CASRPQGQGYGYTF. The CDR3 nucleotides are TGTGCCAGCAGACCCCAAGGACAGGGCTATGGCTACACCTTC.

The V gene is TRBV5-3, the J gene TRBJ2-7; D is perhaps TRBD1 (6 bases). TRBV5-3 is assigned to the ORF class and has an uncertain function. The V gene lost 1 base and the J gene lost 4 bases, with 12 bases spanning the gap. This CDR3 contains 14 residues. Here the CDR3 DNA reads TGTGCCAGAAGCTTGAGACAGGCGATATACGAGCAGTACTTC. Translated, it gives CARSLRQAIYEQYF.

This chain joins TRBV27 and TRBJ2-7; TRBD1 matches 9 bases. J lost 6 bases, V lost 3 bases, and 9 bases had no gene match. The CDR3 loop spans 15 amino acids. CDR1 is MNHEY, CDR2 SMNVEV, per germline (reference sequence). The CDR3 DNA reads TGTGCCAGCAGTTTCCAGGGACAGGGACGAGCCGAGCAGTACTTC. As protein: CASSFQGQGRAEQYF.

This chain connects TRBV10-3 to TRBJ1-2; no reliable D call. The V gene lost 0 bases and the J gene lost 0 bases, with 8 bases spanning the gap. The germline CDR1 and CDR2 sequences are ENHRY and SYGVKD. CDR3 length: 15 residues. Here the CDR3 DNA reads TGTGCCATCAGTGAGTCGCAGTCCTCTAACTATGGCTACACCTTC. Encoded protein: CAISESQSSNYGYTF.

This clone has just a few counts. DNA of the CDR3: TGTGCCAGCAGCCCACGGACAGGACACCCTGGAAACACCATATATTTT. Translated, it gives CASSPRTGHPGNTIYF. The chain joins TRBV7-2 to TRBJ1-3; TRBD1 aligns across 7 bases. This CDR3 comprises 16 residues. CDR1 is SGHTA, CDR2 FQGNSA, per germline. J lost 2 bases, V lost 5 bases, and 9 bases had no gene match.

J is TRBJ1-4 and V is TRBV5-1; no definite D call. Germline V lookup: CDR1 SGHRS, CDR2 YFSETQ. This CDR3 has 14 amino acids. Trimming stripped 2 bases from V and 2 bases from J, with 7 bases between. Written as DNA, the CDR3 is TGCGCCAGCAGCTTACAGCCTACTAATGAAAAACTGTTTTTT. It translates to CASSLQPTNEKLFF. Full variable domain (missing parts from reference TRBV5-1 and TRBJ1-4): KAGVTQTPRYLIKTRGQQVTLSCSPISGHRSVSWYQQTPGQGLQFLFEYFSETQRNKGNFPGRFSGRQFSNSRSEMNVSTLELGDSALYLCASSLQPTNEKLFFGSGTQLSVL.